Here is one T cell receptor (beta chain) with its context. These data come from a study of T cell responses to AZD1222 COVID-19 vaccine. Sequenced by immunoSEQ multiplex PCR; TCRdb stores in-frame clones only, minus some. The repertoire consists of tens of thousands of clones, with 80% to 95% occurring once and the leading ten covering approximately 8%. The germline gives CDR1 SGDLS, CDR2 YYNGEE. Trimming shortened V by 1 base and J by 1 base, and 12 bases separated the two germline ends. CDR3 length equals 15 residues. Pooled samples include second doses given at about 4 or 12 weeks. J is TRBJ2-7 and V is TRBV9, with D possibly being TRBD1 or TRBD2 (5 bases each). The sample consisted of peripheral blood, taken 28 days after the second AZD1222 dose. The receptor was derived from an adult who received the AZD1222 COVID-19 vaccine. The CDR3 sequence: CASSVSGGQSYEQYF. CDR3 bases: TGTGCCAGCAGCGTAAGTGGAGGACAATCCTACGAGCAGTACTTC.